The T cell receptor (beta chain) under discussion was sequenced for a study of cytomegalovirus exposure and HLA in healthy donors. Broader study findings: Equally common other TCR beta chains were less clonally expanded than HLA-associated ones, a later analysis found.

The CDR3 consists of 15 residues. CDR1 is SGHRS and CDR2 is YFSETQ in the germline V gene. Between the trimmed V and J ends, which lost 1 base and 0 bases, there was a span of 7 bases. With 60 Vbeta and 13 Jbeta primers, the PCR was carried out. Clones were read by immunoSEQ multiplex PCR, and TCRdb kept only the in-frame ones, dropping some. The data show about 120,000 clones, roughly 79% seen once. Regarding this clone: Its cognate antigen is unknown.

The V call is TRBV5-1, the J call TRBJ2-2; no clear D. The TCR originated in a woman younger than 30 in good health and CMV-seronegative. The specimen sequenced was PBMCs. In nucleotides, the CDR3 is TGCGCCAGCAGCTTGAGGCAGGCGAACACCGGGGAGCTGTTTTTT. The encoded protein is CASSLRQANTGELFF. Full variable domain (rest looked up from reference TRBV5-1 and TRBJ2-2): KAGVTQTPRYLIKTRGQQVTLSCSPISGHRSVSWYQQTPGQGLQFLFEYFSETQRNKGNFPGRFSGRQFSNSRSEMNVSTLELGDSALYLCASSLRQANTGELFFGEGSRLTVL.